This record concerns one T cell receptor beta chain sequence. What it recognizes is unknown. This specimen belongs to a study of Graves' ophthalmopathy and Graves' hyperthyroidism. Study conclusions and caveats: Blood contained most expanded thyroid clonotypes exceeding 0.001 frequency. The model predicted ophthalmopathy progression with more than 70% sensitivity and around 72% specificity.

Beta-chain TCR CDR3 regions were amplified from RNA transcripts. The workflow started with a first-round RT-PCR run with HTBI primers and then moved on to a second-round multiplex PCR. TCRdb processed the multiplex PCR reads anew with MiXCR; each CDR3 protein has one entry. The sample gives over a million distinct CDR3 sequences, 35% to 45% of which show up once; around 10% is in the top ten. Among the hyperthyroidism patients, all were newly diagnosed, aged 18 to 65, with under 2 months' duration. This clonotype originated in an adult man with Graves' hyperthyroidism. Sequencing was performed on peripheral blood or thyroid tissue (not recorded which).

In DNA form, the CDR3 reads TGCAGTGCTAGAGGTTTAGGGGGAGAAGAGACCCAGTACTTC. Translated: CSARGLGGEETQYF. This chain connects TRBV20-1 to TRBJ2-5, with a weak D call TRBD1 (6 bases). This CDR3 spans 14 amino acids. Trimming cost V 1 base and J 3 bases, with 12 bases left between them. Germline V gene data show CDR1 as DFQATT and CDR2 as SNEGSKA (reference sequence).